The 26 T cell receptor beta chains in this list originate from one sample, sequenced in a study of shared clonotypes between healthy human individuals (dated by TCRdb to 2020 to 2022). Library prep was done by the immunoSEQ multiplex PCR assay. Drawn from immuneACCESS, this table holds only the in-frame rearrangements with V and J called that TCRdb kept. Clones are partly lost; checked studies trace under half to an unresolved V gene and leave the rest unexplained. This sample is represented by approximately 700,000 clones; roughly 73% of them were singletons. The ten biggest clones cover about 1.8% of the sample. The sequenced sample was memory CD4+ T cells sorted from blood. Interpreted using the paper, the cell subset or site label stands for: CD45RA-negative fraction. The receptors derive from a woman aged 25 to 45 in good health.

V gene TRBV27 combines with J gene TRBJ2-5; 7 nucleotides agree with TRBD1. CDR1 MNHEY and CDR2 SMNVEV come from the germline V gene (reference sequence). With V trimmed by 2 bases and J by 3 bases, 12 bases remained unmatched. The CDR3 totals 17 residues. The chain's CDR3 is CASSLRVGTELKETQYF. The DNA for the CDR3 is TGTGCCAGCAGTTTACGGGTAGGGACAGAGTTAAAAGAGACCCAGTACTTC.

V gene TRBV28 combines with J gene TRBJ1-4; 11 bases fit TRBD1. The CDR3 sequence is 16 residues long. V was pared by 5 bases and J by 8 bases, with 10 bases of the junction left unmatched. Germline V gives CDR1 MDHEN, CDR2 SYDVKM. Here the CDR3 DNA reads TGTGCCAGCAGTCGCGGACAGGGGGCAGATGAGGAAAAACTGTTTTTT. Amino acid sequence: CASSRGQGADEEKLFF.

The gene calls are TRBV19 and TRBJ2-1; 14 nucleotides align to TRBD2. This CDR3 has 14 amino acids. Germline V lookup: CDR1 LNHDA, CDR2 SQIVND (reference sequence). V lost 10 bases to trimming and J lost 6 bases; unmatched junction nucleotides: 5. CDR3 DNA sequence: TGTGCCACACGACTAGCGGGGGGGGTCAATGAGCAGTTCTTC. Protein sequence: CATRLAGGVNEQFF.

The genes are TRBV5-1 and TRBJ2-7; D call uncertain. Trimming removed 7 bases at V and 6 bases at J, with 17 bases between. This CDR3 contains 13 residues. Germline V gene data show CDR1 as SGHRS and CDR2 as YFSETQ. Written as DNA, the CDR3 is TGCGCCAGCCGCGACTTGGCCGCCTCCGAGCAGTACTTC. Amino acid sequence: CASRDLAASEQYF. Together with reference TRBV5-1 and TRBJ2-7, the CDR3 gives the full variable domain: KAGVTQTPRYLIKTRGQQVTLSCSPISGHRSVSWYQQTPGQGLQFLFEYFSETQRNKGNFPGRFSGRQFSNSRSEMNVSTLELGDSALYLCASRDLAASEQYFGPGTRLTVT.

The chain joins TRBV5-1 to TRBJ1-2, with 7 bases that match TRBD1. CDR3 length: 15 amino acids. Germline V lookup: CDR1 SGHRS, CDR2 YFSETQ. J gave up 5 bases and V 0 bases, and 7 bases lay outside the gene matches. The chain's CDR3 is CASSLDEGGRYGYTF. CDR3 DNA: TGCGCCAGCAGCTTGGACGAAGGGGGCCGGTATGGCTACACCTTC.

V gene TRBV29-1 combines with J gene TRBJ2-7; TRBD1 agrees at 12 bases. With V trimmed by 5 bases and J by 2 bases, 7 bases remained unmatched. Germline lookup yields CDR1 SQVTM and CDR2 ANQGSEA. The CDR3 contains 15 residues. The CDR3 nucleotides read TGCAGCGTTAAATCCGGGACAGGGGGCACCTACGAGCAGTACTTC. It codes for CSVKSGTGGTYEQYF.

The chain links TRBV5-1 to TRBJ2-5; perhaps TRBD1 as D (5 bases). From germline, CDR1 is SGHRS and CDR2 YFSETQ. Between the trimmed V and J ends, which lost 0 bases and 7 bases, there was a span of 10 bases. The CDR3 has 13 amino acids. CDR3 amino acids: CASSLGQTGTQYF. The CDR3 DNA sequence: TGCGCCAGCAGCTTGGGGCAAACAGGGACCCAGTACTTC.

The rearrangement links TRBV28 to TRBJ1-2; D gene uncertain. Between the trimmed V and J ends, which lost 1 base and 1 base, there was a span of 7 bases. Per germline, CDR1 MDHEN and CDR2 SYDVKM. The CDR3 is 14 residues long. The CDR3 is CASSLLGINYGYTF. CDR3 bases: TGTGCCAGCAGTTTATTGGGCATTAACTATGGCTACACCTTC.

V usage is TRBV11-2 and J usage is TRBJ2-1; 7 bases match TRBD2. V dropped 6 bases and J dropped 6; count of bases not matched to a gene: 2. From germline, CDR1 is SGHAT and CDR2 FQNNGV. CDR3 length equals 12 residues. The CDR3 reads CASRGGTNEQFF. CDR3 bases: TGTGCCAGCAGGGGGGGGACCAATGAGCAGTTCTTC.

The CDR3 sequence: CATSSDLNTEAFF. The CDR3 nucleotides read TGTGCCACCAGCAGCGACTTGAACACTGAAGCTTTCTTT. The chain carries TRBV15 and TRBJ1-1, with unresolved D. The CDR3 has 13 amino acids. CDR1 and CDR2 (germline): LNHNV, YYDKDF (reference sequence). V dropped 3 bases and J dropped 0 bases, with 5 bases sitting between them. The whole variable domain, remainder taken from reference TRBV15 and TRBJ1-1, is DAMVIQNPRYQVTQFGKPVTLSCSQTLNHNVMYWYQQKSSQAPKLLFHYYDKDFNNEADTPDNFQSRRPNTSFCFLDIRSPGLGDTAMYLCATSSDLNTEAFFGQGTRLTVV.

This clone was detected many times. The J gene is TRBJ1-2, the V gene TRBV29-1, with D possibly matching TRBD1 (5 bases). The CDR3 contains 14 residues. Germline CDR1 SQVTM, CDR2 ANQGSEA. Trimming left V 4 bases short and J 4 bases short, with 16 bases between. The CDR3 DNA reads as TGCAGCGTTGCAAATTTGGGGCAGCTCTATGGCTACACCTTC. Its protein product is CSVANLGQLYGYTF. Based on the CDR3 plus reference TRBV29-1 and TRBJ1-2, the full variable domain is SAVISQKPSRDICQRGTSLTIQCQVDSQVTMMFWYRQQPGQSLTLIATANQGSEATYESGFVIDKFPISRPNLTFSTLTVSNMSPEDSSIYLCSVANLGQLYGYTFGSGTRLTVV.

The CDR3: CASSSGLAEGLNEQFF. In nucleotides, the CDR3 is TGTGCCAGCAGCTCAGGGCTGGCGGAGGGCCTCAATGAGCAGTTCTTC. This chain connects TRBV7-3 to TRBJ2-1; D possibly corresponds to TRBD2 (6 bases). Germline V gene lookup returns CDR1 SGHTA and CDR2 FQGTGA. The V gene lost 4 bases and the J gene lost 6 bases, with 19 bases spanning the gap. The CDR3 loop spans 16 amino acids.

The V gene is TRBV9, the J gene TRBJ2-7; the D gene is possibly TRBD1 (7 bases). The CDR3 length is 16 residues. Germline V lookup: CDR1 SGDLS, CDR2 YYNGEE. The ends were cut back, 0 bases at V and 5 bases at J, with 18 bases in the middle. The CDR3 is CASSVGGGDRDDEQYF. The DNA of the CDR3 is TGTGCCAGCAGCGTAGGAGGAGGGGACAGAGATGACGAGCAGTACTTC.

The chain links TRBV5-1 to TRBJ2-1, with 7 bases lining up with TRBD1. V was clipped by 3 bases and J by 0 bases; unmatched bases: 3. From germline, CDR1 is SGHRS and CDR2 YFSETQ. The CDR3 extends over 15 amino acids. This CDR3 is CASSWDSGSYNEQFF. CDR3 DNA: TGCGCCAGCAGCTGGGACAGCGGCTCCTACAATGAGCAGTTCTTC. The full variable domain, with the rest looked up from reference TRBV5-1 and TRBJ2-1, is KAGVTQTPRYLIKTRGQQVTLSCSPISGHRSVSWYQQTPGQGLQFLFEYFSETQRNKGNFPGRFSGRQFSNSRSEMNVSTLELGDSALYLCASSWDSGSYNEQFFGPGTRLTVL.

V usage is TRBV5-4 and J usage is TRBJ2-7; maybe TRBD1 (5 bases). V was trimmed by 4 bases and J by 3 bases, leaving 11 bases between them. Looked up from germline, CDR1 is SGHNT and CDR2 is YYREEE (reference sequence). CDR3 length: 13 residues. The DNA for the CDR3 is TGTGCCAGCAGCGGCTGGGGCAGCTACGAGCAGTACTTC. This sequence encodes CASSGWGSYEQYF.

The chain couples TRBV7-9 to TRBJ1-4; D is possibly TRBD1 (5 bases). CDR1 and CDR2 from the germline V gene are SEHNR and FQNEAQ (reference sequence). The CDR3 covers 15 residues. V was trimmed by 1 base and J by 4 bases, leaving 10 bases between them. CDR3 nucleotides: TGTGCCAGCAGCTTAGGCAGGGAGGGTAATGAAAAACTGTTTTTT. It yields the protein CASSLGREGNEKLFF.

This sequence joins TRBV2 and TRBJ2-5; D is possibly TRBD1 (5 bases). The CDR3 covers 13 residues. The V gene lost 2 bases and the J gene lost 5 bases, with 9 bases spanning the gap. Germline CDR1 is SNHLY and CDR2 is FYNNEI. The CDR3 protein is CASSENRGETQYF. The CDR3 DNA reads TGTGCCAGCAGTGAAAATAGGGGTGAGACCCAGTACTTC.

This clone was observed a handful of times. The rearrangement uses TRBV7-9 and TRBJ2-2; D gene unclear. The CDR3 consists of 14 residues. The V end was cut by 3 bases, the J end by 4 bases, with 9 bases between. Germline assignment: CDR1 SEHNR and CDR2 FQNEAQ (reference sequence). As DNA, the CDR3 is TGTGCCAGCAGCTTGACCCAATCCACCGGGGAGCTGTTTTTT. Amino acids: CASSLTQSTGELFF.

The chain combines TRBV5-4 with TRBJ2-1; 8 bases agree with TRBD2. Germline V CDR1 and CDR2: SGHNT, YYREEE (reference sequence). J gave up 4 bases and V 0 bases, and 3 bases lay outside the gene matches. This CDR3 has 15 amino acids. The CDR3 loop reads CASSLVSGAYNEQFF. The CDR3 nucleotides are TGTGCCAGCAGCTTGGTTAGCGGGGCATACAATGAGCAGTTCTTC.

The chain employs TRBV11-3 and TRBJ2-5; possibly TRBD1 or TRBD2 for D (5 bases each). Germline CDR1 SGHNT, CDR2 YENEEA. This CDR3 contains 15 residues. V lost 1 base and J lost 5, with 14 bases in between. The CDR3 bases are TGTGCCAGCAGCTTAGGAGGGGAAGGGAAGGAGACCCAGTACTTC. This gives the protein CASSLGGEGKETQYF.

This clone was recorded a few times. The chain carries TRBV5-1 and TRBJ1-1; a weak D match, TRBD1 (6 bases). Germline loops: CDR1 SGHRS, CDR2 YFSETQ. The CDR3 loop spans 14 amino acids. V was clipped by 6 bases and J by 6 bases, with 18 bases between them. The CDR3 loop reads CASTEQTGSSEAFF. CDR3 bases: TGCGCCAGCACCGAACAAACAGGGAGCTCTGAAGCTTTCTTT.

CDR3 region: CASSLRLVYEQYF. DNA for the CDR3: TGTGCCAGCAGCTTACGACTAGTCTACGAGCAGTACTTC. This rearrangement joins TRBV7-2 to TRBJ2-7; D is perhaps TRBD2 (6 bases). Per the germline V gene, CDR1 is SGHTA and CDR2 is FQGNSA. V shed 2 bases and J shed 3 bases, with 8 bases lying between them. There are 13 residues in the CDR3.

The gene calls are TRBV10-3 and TRBJ1-5, with D unclear. Germline V lookup: CDR1 ENHRY, CDR2 SYGVKD. The V and J ends lost 6 bases and 5 bases respectively, with 14 bases between them. The CDR3 is 14 residues long. CDR3 DNA sequence: TGTGCCATCAGAGCCGTGGGTAGGGATCAGCCCCAGCATTTT. Translated, it gives CAIRAVGRDQPQHF.

This clone was seen only a few times. The chain carries TRBV4-1 and TRBJ2-3; no reliable D call. This CDR3 has 13 residues. Germline V gene lookup returns CDR1 MGHRA and CDR2 YSYEKL. Trimming left V 0 bases short and J 4 bases short, with 5 bases between. The chain's CDR3 is CASSQDTPDTQYF. The CDR3 DNA reads as TGCGCCAGCAGCCAAGATACCCCAGATACGCAGTATTTT.

This chain links TRBV19 with TRBJ2-5, with TRBD2 matching 14 bases. J gave up 5 bases and V 3 bases, and 5 bases lay outside the gene matches. This CDR3 is built from 16 residues. Looked up from germline, CDR1 is LNHDA and CDR2 is SQIVND (reference sequence). The CDR3 nucleotides are TGTGCCAGTAGTATTACCGGGACTAGCGGGAGTGAGACCCAGTACTTC. Encoded protein: CASSITGTSGSETQYF.

The chain combines TRBV6-1 with TRBJ2-3; D perhaps matches TRBD2 (5 bases). CDR3 length: 14 residues. Trimming cost V 2 bases and J 0 bases, with 6 bases left between them. CDR1 is MNHNS and CDR2 is SASEGT in the germline V gene. CDR3 loop: CASSERESTDTQYF. The CDR3 region has the DNA TGTGCCAGCAGTGAAAGGGAGAGCACAGATACGCAGTATTTT.